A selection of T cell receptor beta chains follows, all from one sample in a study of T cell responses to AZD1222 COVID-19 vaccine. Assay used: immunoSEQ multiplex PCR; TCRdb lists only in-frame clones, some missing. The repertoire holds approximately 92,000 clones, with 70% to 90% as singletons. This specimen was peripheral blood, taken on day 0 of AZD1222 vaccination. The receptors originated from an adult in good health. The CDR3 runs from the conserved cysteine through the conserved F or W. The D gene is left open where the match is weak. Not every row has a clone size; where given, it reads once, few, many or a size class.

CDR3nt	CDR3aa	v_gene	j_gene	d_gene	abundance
TGTGCCACCAGTGTAGTGGCGGGAGCAGAGCAGTTCTTC	CATSVVAGAEQFF	TRBV24-1	TRBJ2-1	TRBD2	.
TGTGCCAGCAGCTTGGGGTCAGGTGGACGCACAGATACGCAGTATTTT	CASSLGSGGRTDTQYF	TRBV5-5	TRBJ2-3	.	.
TGTGCCAGCAGCTTTCGGACAGGGTCGGGCTCTGGGGCCAACGTCCTGACTTTC	CASSFRTGSGSGANVLTF	TRBV5-5	TRBJ2-6	TRBD1	.
TGTGCCAGCAGTCCCCTCGGCGGAAGCTATGGCTACACCTTC	CASSPLGGSYGYTF	TRBV6-5	TRBJ1-2	.	.
TGTGCCAGCGGGACAGGGGGCAGCTATGGCTACACCTTC	CASGTGGSYGYTF	TRBV28	TRBJ1-2	TRBD1	.
TGTGCCAGCAGCTTAGACTTTCTGAAACGGGGCTACACCTTC	CASSLDFLKRGYTF	TRBV7-9	TRBJ1-2	.	.
TGTGCCAGCACACAGGGGTTGGAAGGAAACACCATATATTTT	CASTQGLEGNTIYF	TRBV10-3	TRBJ1-3	TRBD1	.
TGCGCCAGCAGCTTGAACGGACAGGGGGCTGGGAATGAGCAGTTCTTC	CASSLNGQGAGNEQFF	TRBV5-1	TRBJ2-1	TRBD1	.
TGTGCCAGCAGGGCCGACAGGATAGTTGCCAAAAACATTCAGTACTTC	CASRADRIVAKNIQYF	TRBV7-8	TRBJ2-4	.	.
TGTGCCAGCAGTGAATCGAGGGGGCGGGGCTATGGCTACACCTTC	CASSESRGRGYGYTF	TRBV2	TRBJ1-2	TRBD1	.
TGTGCCAGCAGCTACCCCGGGCGGGAACTTCAGTACTTC	CASSYPGRELQYF	TRBV5-4	TRBJ2-4	.	.
TGTGCCTGGAGTACCTCCGATAGGGTTCGCAATCAGCCCCAGCATTTT	CAWSTSDRVRNQPQHF	TRBV30	TRBJ1-5	.	.
TGTGCCAGCAGCGAGGGGGGGAGCACCGAAGCTTTCTTT	CASSEGGSTEAFF	TRBV9	TRBJ1-1	.	.
TGTGCCAGCAGTTACGCACAGGGTCGGTCCACTGAAGCTTTCTTT	CASSYAQGRSTEAFF	TRBV6-5	TRBJ1-1	.	.
TGTGCCAGCAAACTAGCGGGGGGCACAGATACGCAGTATTTT	CASKLAGGTDTQYF	TRBV6-6	TRBJ2-3	TRBD2	.
TGTGCCAGCACCCTGACGGGGAGGGGTGAGGAAAAACTGTTTTTT	CASTLTGRGEEKLFF	TRBV7-2	TRBJ1-4	.	.
TGTGCCACCGGCGCGGATAGGTTTTTTGATAGCACAGATACGCAGTATTTT	CATGADRFFDSTDTQYF	TRBV24-1	TRBJ2-3	.	.
TGTGCCAGCAGTCCCTCGGTTGTCGGAAACACCATATATTTT	CASSPSVVGNTIYF	TRBV6-5	TRBJ1-3	.	.
TGTGCCAGCAGTGAACCCCTCGGGGTCCAAGAAAAACTGTTTTTT	CASSEPLGVQEKLFF	TRBV2	TRBJ1-4	.	.
TGCGCCAGCAGCCTCGGTCGGGACAGGGAAGCTTTCTTT	CASSLGRDREAFF	TRBV4-1	TRBJ1-1	TRBD1	few
TGTGCCAGCACAGCCGAATACACCGGGGAGCTGTTTTTT	CASTAEYTGELFF	TRBV6-5	TRBJ2-2	.	.
TGTGCCAGTAGTAATGGCGGGAACACCGGGGAGCTGTTTTTT	CASSNGGNTGELFF	TRBV19	TRBJ2-2	.	.
TGTGCCAGCAGTGAACCGTCCAGGGGGCCCACCGGGGAGCTGTTTTTT	CASSEPSRGPTGELFF	TRBV25-1	TRBJ2-2	TRBD1	.
TGTGCCAGCAGCTTTAGGGGGACCTACGAGCAGTACTTC	CASSFRGTYEQYF	TRBV7-8	TRBJ2-7	.	.
TGTGCCAGCAGCTCCCGAAGAGCTCAGGGAGTCACTGAAGCTTTCTTT	CASSSRRAQGVTEAFF	TRBV7-8	TRBJ1-1	.	.
TGTGCCAGCAGCGCGGGACTAGCGGGGCTCGCCTACGAGCAGTACTTC	CASSAGLAGLAYEQYF	TRBV9	TRBJ2-7	TRBD2	.
TGTGCCAGCAGCGGGTCAGGGTGGGGCTACACCTTC	CASSGSGWGYTF	TRBV9	TRBJ1-2	.	once
TGTGCCAGCAATGTACAGGGGAGCACTGAAGCTTTCTTT	CASNVQGSTEAFF	TRBV12-3/TRBV12-4	TRBJ1-1	TRBD1	.
TGTGCCAGCAGTGGAGTAGGGACGTCTGGAAACACCATATATTTT	CASSGVGTSGNTIYF	TRBV2	TRBJ1-3	.	.
TGCGCCAGCAGTCCGACCGGGACAGGGGGTTACGAGCAGTACTTC	CASSPTGTGGYEQYF	TRBV5-1	TRBJ2-7	TRBD1	.
TGTGCCAGCAGTTACTCCCTAGCGGGGGGCGAGACCCAGTACTTC	CASSYSLAGGETQYF	TRBV6-2/TRBV6-3	TRBJ2-5	TRBD2	few
TGTGCCAGCAGCTTAGGCCCCGGACAGAGGGGAGCTGGCTACACCTTC	CASSLGPGQRGAGYTF	TRBV13	TRBJ1-2	.	.
TGTGCCTGGAGTCCCCCGGGACACAGGGCGGGTGAGCAGTTCTTC	CAWSPPGHRAGEQFF	TRBV30	TRBJ2-1	.	.
TGTGCCAGCAGCTTAGAGGCGGGGATATCTGGAAACACCATATATTTT	CASSLEAGISGNTIYF	TRBV7-6	TRBJ1-3	.	once